The 14 T cell receptor beta chains below come from one sample, sequenced in a study of T-cell reconstitution after alpha-beta-depleted transplantation in children. Researchers prepared the TCRbeta library using unique molecular identifiers, the study reports. Via MiXCR, TCRdb re-called the PCR reads, giving one row per CDR3 protein. Of around 400,000 distinct CDR3 sequences listed, roughly 22% are singletons. The sample here was PBMCs from the stem cell graft donor, taken from the stem cell graft. The source is a human donor who donated a stem cell graft to a child with acute myeloid leukemia.

The table lists this clonotype with many counts. The V call is TRBV7-6, the J call TRBJ2-3; D is unresolved. CDR1 and CDR2 from the germline V gene are SGHVS and FNYEAQ. CDR3 length: 16 residues. Trimming took off 1 base at V and 1 base at J, with 12 bases between the two ends. Here the CDR3 DNA reads TGTGCCAGCAGCTTAGGAAGCAATATCCGCACAGATACGCAGTATTTT. It yields the protein CASSLGSNIRTDTQYF.

V and J are TRBV4-3 and TRBJ2-2, with D tentatively TRBD1 or TRBD2 (5 bases each). The CDR3 covers 16 residues. The V gene's germline CDR1 is LGHNA and CDR2 YSLEER. Trimming pared 4 bases from V and 3 bases from J, leaving 15 bases between. The CDR3 DNA reads as TGCGCCAGCAGCCTATACGGGGCCATCCACACCGGGGAGCTGTTTTTT. Encoded protein: CASSLYGAIHTGELFF.

V and J are TRBV7-9 and TRBJ2-7; TRBD2 agrees at 7 bases. The V gene's germline CDR1 is SEHNR and CDR2 FQNEAQ (reference sequence). The CDR3 has 16 residues. Unmatched junction bases numbered 12, after V lost 5 bases and J lost 2 bases. CDR3 loop: CASSPLGLADTYEQYF. CDR3 nucleotide sequence: TGTGCCAGCAGCCCGCTAGGGCTAGCGGATACCTACGAGCAGTACTTC.

The chain joins TRBV2 to TRBJ2-3; possibly TRBD2 for D (6 bases). CDR3 length equals 14 residues. V was pared by 7 bases and J by 3 bases, with 14 bases between. Per the germline V gene, CDR1 is SNHLY and CDR2 is FYNNEI. CDR3 in DNA: TGTGCCAGCAACAGAATCCGGGAGACAGATACGCAGTATTTT. Protein: CASNRIRETDTQYF.

This clonotype was seen at least ten times. J is TRBJ2-7 and V is TRBV29-1; D not certain. With 5 bases removed from V and 2 bases from J, the gap between germline ends came to 13 bases. This CDR3 has 13 amino acids. Germline V lookup: CDR1 SQVTM, CDR2 ANQGSEA. The chain's CDR3 is CSVTSGSTYEQYF. In DNA, the CDR3 is TGCAGCGTTACTTCGGGCTCTACCTACGAGCAGTACTTC.

This clonotype was seen ten or more times. The CDR3, as DNA: TGCAGTGCTAGAGACCTGCGACAGGGAATGGTCTATGGCTACACCTTC. Amino acid sequence: CSARDLRQGMVYGYTF. The genes are TRBV20-1 and TRBJ1-2; 7 bases agree with TRBD1. The CDR3 runs 16 residues. Germline values: CDR1 DFQATT, CDR2 SNEGSKA (reference sequence). V lost 0 bases and J lost 4; bases outside the gene matches: 11.

The rearrangement joins TRBV24-1 to TRBJ1-1, with TRBD1 matching over 8 bases. There are 15 residues in the CDR3. V was clipped by 4 bases and J by 1 base; unmatched bases: 4. The V gene's germline CDR1 is KGHDR and CDR2 SFDVKD. The CDR3 sequence is CATSDAGQGNTEAFF. The CDR3 bases are TGTGCCACCAGTGACGCTGGACAGGGGAACACTGAAGCTTTCTTT.

V usage is TRBV29-1 and J usage is TRBJ1-4; 8 bases map to TRBD1. The CDR3 has 13 residues. Germline-derived CDR1 and CDR2 are SQVTM and ANQGSEA. V trimming: 7 bases; J trimming: 8 bases; junction bases outside the gene matches: 9. CDR3 coding DNA: TGCAGCGCCTTCTGGACAGGGCAAGAAAAACTGTTTTTT. Translating gives CSAFWTGQEKLFF.

The gene calls are TRBV20-1 and TRBJ2-5; D perhaps matches TRBD2 (6 bases). Trimming cost V 5 bases and J 8 bases, with 18 bases left between them. The CDR3 runs to 13 residues. Germline CDR1 and CDR2: DFQATT and SNEGSKA (reference sequence). CDR3 nucleotide sequence: TGCAGTGCTTCTCGGGACTTTCTAGAAACCCAGTACTTC. Its protein product is CSASRDFLETQYF.

This chain joins TRBV7-9 and TRBJ2-1; D is uncertain. Per the germline V gene, CDR1 is SEHNR and CDR2 is FQNEAQ (reference sequence). CDR3 length equals 12 residues. V was clipped by 5 bases and J by 10 bases, with 12 bases between them. The CDR3 is CASSTTTVEQFF. CDR3 nucleotide sequence: TGTGCCAGCAGCACGACCACAGTGGAGCAGTTCTTC.

This clonotype has ten or more counts. The chain recombines TRBV4-3 with TRBJ2-5; 13 bases agree with TRBD2. This CDR3 has 16 amino acids. V gave up 4 bases and J gave up 1 base; unmatched junction bases: 3. Germline CDR1 reads LGHNA; CDR2 reads YSLEER. The CDR3 sequence is CASSPRLAGGQETQYF. The CDR3 region has the DNA TGCGCCAGCAGCCCCAGACTAGCGGGAGGCCAAGAGACCCAGTACTTC.

Only a few counts were recorded for this clonotype. The CDR3, as DNA: TGTGCCAGCCAAGACGAAAACATTCAGTACTTC. Translation: CASQDENIQYF. The genes are TRBV6-5 and TRBJ2-4; D remains unclear. Germline-derived CDR1 and CDR2 are MNHEY and SVGAGI. With 8 bases removed from V and 5 bases from J, the gap between germline ends came to 7 bases. The CDR3 is 11 amino acids.

The chain recombines TRBV7-2 with TRBJ1-4; D is unclear. V was shortened by 2 bases and J by 3 bases, with 10 bases between the two germline ends. This CDR3 is 15 amino acids long. The germline CDR1 and CDR2 sequences are SGHTA and FQGNSA. The chain's CDR3 is CASSLTGTANEKLFF. CDR3 DNA sequence: TGTGCCAGCAGCTTAACGGGTACGGCTAATGAAAAACTGTTTTTT.

This clonotype came up a few times. V usage is TRBV29-1 and J usage is TRBJ1-3; the D gene is possibly TRBD1 (6 bases). Germline V gene sequence: CDR1 SQVTM, CDR2 ANQGSEA. The CDR3 extends over 12 amino acids. With 7 bases removed from V and 4 bases from J, the gap between germline ends came to 11 bases. CDR3 amino acids: CSGGGRGNTIYF. CDR3 coding DNA: TGCAGCGGGGGGGGGCGCGGAAACACCATATATTTT. The full variable domain, with the rest looked up from reference TRBV29-1 and TRBJ1-3, is SAVISQKPSRDICQRGTSLTIQCQVDSQVTMMFWYRQQPGQSLTLIATANQGSEATYESGFVIDKFPISRPNLTFSTLTVSNMSPEDSSIYLCSGGGRGNTIYFGEGSWLTVV.